Below, 13 T cell receptor beta chains from the same sample are listed, as sequenced in a study of cytomegalovirus exposure and HLA in healthy donors. The PCR employed 60 Vbeta primers together with 13 Jbeta primers. The table came from immunoSEQ multiplex PCR; TCRdb's copy has only in-frame clones and leaves some out. The data contain 180,000 or so clones, roughly 85% of them singletons. Sequenced material: PBMCs. The source is a man in his fifties in good health and CMV-seropositive.

This clone was detected a few times. This chain uses TRBV9 with TRBJ1-4, with D tentatively TRBD1 (5 bases). Germline values: CDR1 SGDLS, CDR2 YYNGEE. CDR3 length equals 16 residues. The germline V and J ends were trimmed by 3 bases and 6 bases, with 18 bases remaining between them. The CDR3 bases are TGTGCCAGCAGCGGGCGAGGGACTAGTGGGGATGAAAAACTGTTTTTT. Translating it yields CASSGRGTSGDEKLFF. Supplemented by reference TRBV9 and TRBJ1-4, the full variable domain reads DSGVTQTPKHLITATGQRVTLRCSPRSGDLSVYWYQQSLDQGLQFLIQYYNGEERAKGNILERFSAQQFPDLHSELNLSSLELGDSALYFCASSGRGTSGDEKLFFGSGTQLSVL.

This chain joins TRBV7-9 and TRBJ2-3, with no clear D. V lost 1 base and J 5 bases, leaving 7 bases between the germline ends. This CDR3 is built from 13 residues. Germline CDR1 and CDR2: SEHNR and FQNEAQ (reference sequence). CDR3 protein: CASSLVARDTQYF. CDR3 sequence (DNA): TGTGCCAGCAGCTTAGTAGCCCGAGATACGCAGTATTTT.

This sequence joins TRBV10-3 and TRBJ1-1; weak D call: TRBD1 (6 bases). The germline V gene has CDR1 ENHRY and CDR2 SYGVKD. V was clipped by 3 bases and J by 5 bases, with 22 bases between them. This CDR3 is 17 amino acids long. CDR3 sequence reads: CAISEGGYRGGRTEAFF. For the CDR3, the DNA is TGTGCCATCAGTGAAGGCGGATATAGGGGGGGGAGGACTGAAGCTTTCTTT.

This chain joins TRBV7-3 and TRBJ1-2, with no clear D. V lost 5 bases to trimming and J lost 0 bases, with 13 bases between them. Germline V CDR1 and CDR2: SGHTA, FQGTGA. The CDR3 loop spans 15 amino acids. The CDR3 region has the DNA TGTGCCAGCAGCCAGAAACGGGGAGCTAACTATGGCTACACCTTC. It encodes CASSQKRGANYGYTF.

This clone was counted ten times or more. This sequence joins TRBV6-6 and TRBJ1-1; D is unclear. The CDR3 contains 11 residues. The ends were cut back, 10 bases at V and 1 base at J, with 7 bases in the middle. Germline loops: CDR1 MNHNY, CDR2 SVGAGI (reference sequence). The CDR3 DNA reads as TGTGCCACCGAGGGGAACACTGAAGCTTTCTTT. It specifies CATEGNTEAFF.

The chain joins TRBV7-9 to TRBJ2-3, with D possibly TRBD2 on 5 matching bases. CDR3 size: 17 residues. CDR1 and CDR2 from the germline V gene are SEHNR and FQNEAQ (reference sequence). The ends were cut back, 5 bases at V and 3 bases at J, with 21 bases in the middle. The CDR3 nucleotides are TGTGCCAGCAGCCCCCGCGCTCGGGGAAGACGGACAGATACGCAGTATTTT. Amino acid sequence: CASSPRARGRRTDTQYF.

The count of this clone is one. CDR3 DNA sequence: TGTGCCAGCAGCCAACTTCTAGCGGGGGGATACAATGAGCAGTTCTTC. The encoded protein is CASSQLLAGGYNEQFF. The chain is built from TRBV2 and TRBJ2-1; TRBD2 aligns across 11 bases. Looked up from germline, CDR1 is SNHLY and CDR2 is FYNNEI. The CDR3 sequence is 16 residues long. J gave up 4 bases and V 6 bases, and 8 bases lay outside the gene matches. The full variable domain, completed using reference TRBV2 and TRBJ2-1, is EPEVTQTPSHQVTQMGQEVILRCVPISNHLYFYWYRQILGQKVEFLVSFYNNEISEKSEIFDDQFSVERPDGSNFTLKIRSTKLEDSAMYFCASSQLLAGGYNEQFFGPGTRLTVL.

This clone was observed a few times. In DNA, the CDR3 is TGTGCCAGCAGACCTACGGGAGCTCGGGGGGCCCTCCACTTT. Protein: CASRPTGARGALHF. The V and J genes are TRBV7-8 and TRBJ1-6; possible D gene TRBD1, 5 bases. The CDR3 has 14 residues. The germline gives CDR1 SGHVS, CDR2 FQNEAQ. Trimming cost V 6 bases and J 14 bases, with 20 bases left between them.

The J gene is TRBJ1-2, the V gene TRBV6-5, with D possibly being TRBD1 (6 bases). The V gene lost 7 bases and the J gene lost 5 bases, with 14 bases spanning the gap. This CDR3 region has 13 residues. Germline-derived CDR1 and CDR2 are MNHEY and SVGAGI. The CDR3 DNA sequence: TGTGCCAGCACCCCTACGCAGGGGTATGGCTACACCTTC. Translation gives CASTPTQGYGYTF.

The chain links TRBV7-8 to TRBJ2-5, with a weak D call TRBD2 (6 bases). The CDR3 consists of 13 residues. Between the trimmed V and J ends, which lost 1 base and 4 bases, there was a span of 7 bases. From germline, CDR1 is SGHVS and CDR2 FQNEAQ. In DNA, the CDR3 is TGTGCCAGCAGCTTAGTCGGGGGAGAGACCCAGTACTTC. Translation: CASSLVGGETQYF.

The chain joins TRBV28 to TRBJ1-6; maybe TRBD1 (5 bases). Germline V CDR1 and CDR2: MDHEN, SYDVKM. Deletions cut 6 bases from V and 7 bases from J, with 16 bases between. This CDR3 is built from 15 residues. CDR3: CASRDHRHKNSPLHF. CDR3 nucleotides: TGTGCCAGCAGGGACCACAGGCACAAGAATTCACCCCTCCACTTT.

V and J are TRBV19 and TRBJ2-3; weak D call: TRBD2 (5 bases). Germline V gene sequence: CDR1 LNHDA, CDR2 SQIVND (reference sequence). CDR3 length: 16 residues. V lost 7 bases to trimming and J lost 2 bases, with 19 bases between them. The DNA for the CDR3 is TGTGCCAGTACCCAAAAAGGCCAGCGGAACACAGATACGCAGTATTTT. Protein sequence: CASTQKGQRNTDTQYF.

The chain recombines TRBV9 with TRBJ1-6; perhaps TRBD1 as D (5 bases). V was pared by 2 bases and J by 7 bases, with 13 bases between. CDR3 length equals 15 residues. Germline-derived CDR1 and CDR2 are SGDLS and YYNGEE. CDR3: CASSVGGTANSPLHF. CDR3 bases: TGTGCCAGCAGCGTCGGGGGGACCGCGAATTCACCCCTCCACTTT.